Described below is a single T cell receptor (beta chain) sequence and its context. Antigen: not known. These data are taken from a study of T cell responses to AZD1222 COVID-19 vaccine. Study outcomes and limitations: Scientists sampled the repertoires only once the peak T cell response had passed. Clonal diversity was possibly underestimated; the donors were predominantly white British and more often female. The breadth and depth of Spike-specific TCRs increased once two AZD1222 doses had been given.

Germline V lookup: CDR1 WSHSY, CDR2 SAAADI. The CDR3 contains 14 residues. Trimming at V came to 7 bases and at J to 0 bases, leaving 6 bases not matched to a gene. TCRdb keeps only in-frame clones here, not all; method: immunoSEQ multiplex PCR. Here the sample spans 98,000 or so clones, 88% being singletons. Sequences were derived from peripheral blood, sampled on day 0 of AZD1222 vaccination. The chain uses TRBV10-2 and TRBJ2-7, with 7 bases fitting TRBD1. This TCR was sampled from an adult in good health. CDR3 nucleotides: TGCGCCAGCAAAAAGGACAGGTACTCCTACGAGCAGTACTTC. This encodes CASKKDRYSYEQYF.